This note documents a single TCR beta chain sequence. Its antigen is still unknown. The repertoire was sequenced with immunoSEQ multiplex PCR; TCRdb's copy has only in-frame clones and lacks some. The sample holds more than 70,000 clones; less than 96% are singletons and the top ten take roughly 1.5%. The data derive from a study of T cell clonotyping in hematopoietic cell transplantation. About the research overall: Cytoreduction preceded collection of pretransplant recipient samples.

Time point defined: recipient sample about 28 days before transplant, after cytoreduction. Findings of the study overall: Higher Inverse Simpson Index values in graft donor and pretransplant recipient predicted broader posttransplant TCR diversity. Pathologically expanded recipient clonotypes increased progressively from day 30 to day 180 as diversity fell.

The CDR3 has 16 residues. V lost 1 base and J lost 5, with 17 bases in between. The V gene's germline CDR1 is SGHVS and CDR2 FQNEAQ. The sample here was peripheral blood mononuclear cells, taken before stem cell transplant. The V gene is TRBV7-8, the J gene TRBJ1-2; D is unresolved. This receptor was identified in a woman in her forties or fifties with acute myeloid leukemia. Some clones in this sample may be carry-over from other donors' samples. The CDR3 loop reads CASSLEVGRTWYGYTF. CDR3 nucleotide sequence: TGTGCCAGCAGCTTAGAGGTTGGCCGAACATGGTATGGCTACACCTTC.